This TCR beta chain was documented in a study of monozygotic twins with inflammatory bowel disease. Study observations and caveats: The authors note that differing immunosuppressive treatments may have added variability to patient repertoires. Diversity of TCRbeta measured by inverse Simpson was lower in IBD patients than in healthy co-twins.

Turning to this clonotype: The antigen is unknown.

CDR1 is MRHNA and CDR2 is SNTAGT in the germline V gene. The CDR3 is made up of 16 amino acids. Phlebotomy per donor yielded a single 2.5 ml blood sample. Template switching added UMIs carrying a 6-nucleotide sample barcode. TCRdb re-called the 5' RACE reads; every CDR3 protein appears as one record, without DNA. Its table lists some 200,000 distinct CDR3 sequences. The TCR sequence derives from a human donor with ulcerative colitis or Crohn's disease, or a healthy co-twin of an affected twin (not recorded which). Material for sequencing was blood. The chain links TRBV6-4 to TRBJ2-1. This chain's CDR3 is CASSDSGSSSYNEQFF.